This T cell receptor beta chain was captured by sequencing in a study of T cells after posttransplantation cyclophosphamide. Study-wide points: Recipient CMV seropositivity and CMV reactivation strongly tracked TRB clonality.

Sequencing was performed with immunoSEQ multiplex PCR; in TCRdb, only in-frame clones are kept and a portion is missing. This sample includes around 39,000 clones with no singletons; its ten biggest clones take up 0.95% to 1.5%. This clone has at least ten counts. The target antigen is unknown. Source material: PBMCs. This receptor was obtained from a girl aged 10-17 years in good health, CMV-negative, and a related stem cell transplant donor.

This CDR3 is CSVATDKNTEAFF. The CDR3 DNA reads as TGCAGCGTTGCAACGGACAAGAACACTGAAGCTTTCTTT. V and J are TRBV29-1 and TRBJ1-1, with D maybe TRBD1 (5 bases). The CDR3 is 13 amino acids. The germline CDR1 and CDR2 sequences are SQVTM and ANQGSEA. The V gene lost 4 bases and the J gene lost 1 base, with 10 bases spanning the gap. Drawing the rest from reference TRBV29-1 and TRBJ1-1, the complete variable domain is SAVISQKPSRDICQRGTSLTIQCQVDSQVTMMFWYRQQPGQSLTLIATANQGSEATYESGFVIDKFPISRPNLTFSTLTVSNMSPEDSSIYLCSVATDKNTEAFFGQGTRLTVV.